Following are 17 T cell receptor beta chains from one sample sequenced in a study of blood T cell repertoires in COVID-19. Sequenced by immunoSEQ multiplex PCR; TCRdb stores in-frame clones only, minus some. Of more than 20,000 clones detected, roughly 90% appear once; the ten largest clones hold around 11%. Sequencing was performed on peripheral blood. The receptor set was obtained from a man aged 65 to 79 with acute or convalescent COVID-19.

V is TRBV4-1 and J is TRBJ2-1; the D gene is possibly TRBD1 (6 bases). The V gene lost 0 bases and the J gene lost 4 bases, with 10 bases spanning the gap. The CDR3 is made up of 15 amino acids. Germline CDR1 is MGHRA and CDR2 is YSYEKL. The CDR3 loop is CASSQDQGGYNEQFF. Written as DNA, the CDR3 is TGCGCCAGCAGCCAAGATCAAGGGGGATACAATGAGCAGTTCTTC.

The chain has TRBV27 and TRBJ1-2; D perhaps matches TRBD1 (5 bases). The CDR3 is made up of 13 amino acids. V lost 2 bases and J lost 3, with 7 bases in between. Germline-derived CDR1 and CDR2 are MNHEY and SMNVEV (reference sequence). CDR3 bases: TGTGCCAGCAGTTTAAAACAGGACTATGGCTACACCTTC. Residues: CASSLKQDYGYTF.

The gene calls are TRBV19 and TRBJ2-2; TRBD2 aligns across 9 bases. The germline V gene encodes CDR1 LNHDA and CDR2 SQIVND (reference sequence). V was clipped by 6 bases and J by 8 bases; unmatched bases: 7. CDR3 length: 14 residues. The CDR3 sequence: CASRPSGIAGELFF. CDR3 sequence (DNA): TGTGCCAGTAGGCCTAGCGGGATAGCTGGGGAGCTGTTTTTT.

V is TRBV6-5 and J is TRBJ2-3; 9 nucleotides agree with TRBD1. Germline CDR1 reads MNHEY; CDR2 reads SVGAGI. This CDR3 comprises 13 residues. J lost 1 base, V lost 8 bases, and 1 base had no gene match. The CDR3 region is CASGDRGTDTQYF. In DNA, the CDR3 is TGTGCCAGCGGGGACAGGGGCACAGATACGCAGTATTTT.

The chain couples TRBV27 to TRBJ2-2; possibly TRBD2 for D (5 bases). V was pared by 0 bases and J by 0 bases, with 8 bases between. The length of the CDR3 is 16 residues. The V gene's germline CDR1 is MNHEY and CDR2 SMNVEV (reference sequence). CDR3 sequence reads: CASSLSLSANTGELFF. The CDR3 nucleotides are TGTGCCAGCAGTTTATCCCTTAGCGCGAACACCGGGGAGCTGTTTTTT.

The CDR3 DNA sequence: TGTGCCAGCAGCCCACTCCTAGCGGGAGGACCAAATGAGCAGTTCTTC. Translating gives CASSPLLAGGPNEQFF. This chain links TRBV7-2 with TRBJ2-1; TRBD2 matches 11 bases. J was trimmed by 7 bases and V by 5 bases; bases with no gene match: 10. Germline CDR1 is SGHTA and CDR2 is FQGNSA. This CDR3 comprises 16 residues.

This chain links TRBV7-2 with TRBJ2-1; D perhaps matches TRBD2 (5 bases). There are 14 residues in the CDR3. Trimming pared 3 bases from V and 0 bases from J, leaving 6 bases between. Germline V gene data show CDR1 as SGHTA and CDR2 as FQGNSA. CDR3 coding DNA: TGTGCCAGCAGCTTTCGGGACTCCTACAATGAGCAGTTCTTC. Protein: CASSFRDSYNEQFF.

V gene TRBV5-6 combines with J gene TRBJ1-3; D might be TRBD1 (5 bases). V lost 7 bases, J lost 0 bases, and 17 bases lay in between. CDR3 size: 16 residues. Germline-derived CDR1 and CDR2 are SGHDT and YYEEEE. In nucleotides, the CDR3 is TGTGCCAGCTACCGGAGAGGACAAATCTCTGGAAACACCATATATTTT. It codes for CASYRRGQISGNTIYF.

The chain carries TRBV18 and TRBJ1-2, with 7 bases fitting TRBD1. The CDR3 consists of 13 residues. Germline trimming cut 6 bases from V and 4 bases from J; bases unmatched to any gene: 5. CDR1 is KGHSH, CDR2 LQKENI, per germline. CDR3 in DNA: TGTGCCAGCTCCCGGGACAGTACCTATGGCTACACCTTC. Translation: CASSRDSTYGYTF.

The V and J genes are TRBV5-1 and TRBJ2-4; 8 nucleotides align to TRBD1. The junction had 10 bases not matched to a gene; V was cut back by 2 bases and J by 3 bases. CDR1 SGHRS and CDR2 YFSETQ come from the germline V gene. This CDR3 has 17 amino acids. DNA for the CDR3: TGCGCCAGCAGCTTAACGGACAGGGCGATAAACAAAAACATTCAGTACTTC. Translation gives CASSLTDRAINKNIQYF.

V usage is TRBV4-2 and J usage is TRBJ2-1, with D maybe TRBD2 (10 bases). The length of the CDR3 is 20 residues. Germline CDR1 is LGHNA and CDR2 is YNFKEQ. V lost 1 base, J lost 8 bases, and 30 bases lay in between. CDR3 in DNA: TGTGCCAGCAGCCAAGGAGGAAACAGGGGGCTAGCGGGAGATGGGGATGAGCAGTTCTTC. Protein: CASSQGGNRGLAGDGDEQFF.

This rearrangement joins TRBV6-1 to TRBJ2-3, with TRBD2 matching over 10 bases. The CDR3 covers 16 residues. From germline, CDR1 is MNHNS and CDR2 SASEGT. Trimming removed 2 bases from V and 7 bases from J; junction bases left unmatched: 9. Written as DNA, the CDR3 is TGTGCCAGCAGTGAATGGGCCAGCGGGAGGGTTAATACGCAGTATTTT. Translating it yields CASSEWASGRVNTQYF.

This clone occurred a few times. The CDR3 region has the DNA TGCGCCAGCAGCTTGGGGACAGGGGGCTTATATTCCTATGGCTACACCTTC. This gives the protein CASSLGTGGLYSYGYTF. This chain joins TRBV5-1 and TRBJ1-2; 11 bases map to TRBD1. This CDR3 comprises 17 residues. The J segment lost 4 bases and the V segment lost 0 bases, leaving 8 bases of the junction unmatched. The V gene's germline CDR1 is SGHRS and CDR2 YFSETQ. The full variable domain, completed using reference TRBV5-1 and TRBJ1-2, is KAGVTQTPRYLIKTRGQQVTLSCSPISGHRSVSWYQQTPGQGLQFLFEYFSETQRNKGNFPGRFSGRQFSNSRSEMNVSTLELGDSALYLCASSLGTGGLYSYGYTFGSGTRLTVV.

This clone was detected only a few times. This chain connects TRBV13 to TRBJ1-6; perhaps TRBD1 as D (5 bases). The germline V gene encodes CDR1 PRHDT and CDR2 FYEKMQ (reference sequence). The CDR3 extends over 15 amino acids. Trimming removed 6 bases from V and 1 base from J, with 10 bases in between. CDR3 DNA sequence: TGTGCCAGCAGATCTAAGGGGTCCTATAATTCACCCCTCCACTTT. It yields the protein CASRSKGSYNSPLHF.

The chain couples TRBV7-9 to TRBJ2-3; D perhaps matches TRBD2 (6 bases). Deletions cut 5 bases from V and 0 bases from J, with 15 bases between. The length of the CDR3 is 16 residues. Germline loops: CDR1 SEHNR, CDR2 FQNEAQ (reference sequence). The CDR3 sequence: CASSPSSGVSTDTQYF. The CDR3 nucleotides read TGTGCCAGCAGCCCGTCGTCGGGGGTAAGCACAGATACGCAGTATTTT.

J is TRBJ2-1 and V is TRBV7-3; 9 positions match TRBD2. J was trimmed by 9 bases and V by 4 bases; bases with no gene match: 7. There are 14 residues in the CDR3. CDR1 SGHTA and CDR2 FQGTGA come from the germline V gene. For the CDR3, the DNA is TGTGCCAGCAGCTCGACTAGCGGAAAGGTTGAGCAGTTCTTC. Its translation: CASSSTSGKVEQFF.

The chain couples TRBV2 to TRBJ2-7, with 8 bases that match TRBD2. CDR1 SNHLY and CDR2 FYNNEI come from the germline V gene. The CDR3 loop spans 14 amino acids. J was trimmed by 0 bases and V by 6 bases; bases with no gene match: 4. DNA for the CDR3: TGTGCCAGCAGAGTTGGGACTAGCTCCTACGAGCAGTACTTC. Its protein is CASRVGTSSYEQYF.